Listed here is a single T cell receptor beta chain. Its antigen is not yet known. Qualities for individual bases were not recorded, and no much larger clone is one base off. These data are taken from a study of blood T cell repertoires in COVID-19 (dated by TCRdb to 2020 to 2021). General notes on the study: Collaborator samples came from the United States, Italy and Spain and covered acute and convalescent phases of COVID-19. The prospective study material was composed of cDNA or gDNA derived from T cells, B-cell-depleted T cells, or PBMCs. The dataset comprised deeply sampled blood TCRbeta repertoires from subjects exposed to, actively infected with, or recovered from COVID-19. The repertoires were made available in a free public database intended to serve as a resource for research on the immune response to SARS-CoV-2. Samples came from the ongoing ImmuneRACE study (first 160 participants) plus 1,254 subjects from 6 global collaborators. Sample metadata almost always included a de-identified subject ID, COVID-19 status, age in years and sex. HLA class I and class II types, where available, came from metadata supplied by the sample provider rather than from assay-based typing. General study outcomes and caveats: How much clinical and demographic metadata was included differed by source and by participant, and the metadata was provided uncurated.

Whole blood was collected in K2EDTA tubes by collaborating institutions according to the institutions' own protocols. For TCRbeta analysis, collaborator samples were shipped as frozen whole blood, as isolated PBMCs, or as DNA extracted from either sample type. The CDR3 measures 15 amino acids from cysteine to phenylalanine. The sequence is cut down to CDR3 DNA, 45 bases in frame from base 1. According to the germline V gene, CDR1 reads KGHSH and CDR2 reads LQKENI. Trimming costs V 3 bases and J 1 base, and their ends lie 9 bases apart. The immunoSEQ Assay, a bias-controlled multiplex PCR, was used to amplify TCRbeta CDR3 regions from genomic DNA. In the source study's methods: Nucleated cell counts per sample were estimated from amplification of reference gene primers within the assay. To quantify the absolute abundance of each unique TCRbeta CDR3 rearrangement, sequence reads were collapsed and filtered. For each sample, productive Simpson clonality was calculated by taking the square root of Simpson's diversity index across productive rearrangements. The source is immuneACCESS, and TCRdb retained only in-frame sequences with V and J called. Part of the clones is not carried over; for the studies checked, unresolved V genes explain less than half of this, and the remainder is unexplained. From that table come the V and J calls and clone size; the DNA was used to work out D and trimming. The sample records 55,000 to 75,000 clones, over 70% of which are singletons. Less than 40% of the sample is held by the ten biggest clonotypes.

Recombination linked TRBV18 to TRBJ1-4, and TRBD1 may be the D gene, going by 6 matching bases. Source material: peripheral blood. This TCR came from an older woman with acute or convalescent COVID-19. The CDR3: CASSPLRGTNEKLFF. At the DNA level, the sequence is TGTGCCAGCTCACCCCTCAGGGGAACTAATGAAAAACTGTTTTTT.